The 28 T cell receptor beta chains below were found in one sample sequenced in a study of blood T cell repertoires in COVID-19. The protocol was immunoSEQ multiplex PCR, while the TCRdb copy is restricted to in-frame clones and leaves out a portion. The sample contains approximately 210,000 clones, around 84% of which appear only once. Sequencing used PBMCs or T cells enriched from blood (not recorded which). These receptors all come from a man younger than 45 with acute COVID-19.

This rearrangement joins TRBV9 to TRBJ2-2; D is undetermined. V lost 3 bases to trimming and J lost 6 bases, with 12 bases between them. Germline assignment: CDR1 SGDLS and CDR2 YYNGEE. This CDR3 has 14 residues. The CDR3 here is CASSAGPRPGELFF. For the CDR3, the DNA is TGTGCCAGCAGCGCAGGCCCCCGGCCCGGGGAGCTGTTTTTT.

The chain links TRBV7-9 to TRBJ1-6; no definite D call. The CDR3 sequence is 14 residues long. V lost 4 bases, J lost 5 bases, and 9 bases lay in between. Per germline, CDR1 SEHNR and CDR2 FQNEAQ (reference sequence). The CDR3 is CASSYLSNNSPLHF. CDR3 nucleotides: TGTGCCAGCAGCTACCTTAGCAATAATTCACCCCTCCACTTT.

The table lists this clone with a count of one. The chain has TRBV14 and TRBJ1-2; D ambiguous. The germline gives CDR1 SGHDN, CDR2 FVKESK. There are 14 residues in the CDR3. The germline V and J ends were trimmed by 4 bases and 0 bases, with 9 bases remaining between them. DNA of the CDR3: TGTGCCAGCAGCCGTGTCTCCTCTAACTATGGCTACACCTTC. It translates to CASSRVSSNYGYTF.

Comments on this clone: The junction departs from germline at one end; a sequencing error may be responsible. CDR3 in DNA: TGTGCCAGCTCTCCACAGATGTTGGGGCCCTCGACTGAAGCTTTCTTT. Its protein is CASSPQMLGPSTEAFF. The rearrangement uses TRBV18 and TRBJ1-1; a possible D gene is TRBD1 (5 bases). Germline V gene lookup returns CDR1 KGHSH and CDR2 LQKENI. The length of the CDR3 is 16 residues.

In this sample, this clone turned up once. The chain employs TRBV3-1 (or the pseudogene TRBV3-2) and TRBJ2-3, with TRBD2 identical over 8 bases. The CDR3 spans 15 residues. The ends lost 4 bases at V and 3 bases at J; junction bases unmatched: 6. The germline gives CDR1 LGHDT, CDR2 YNNKEL (reference sequence). CDR3 sequence (DNA): TGTGCCAGCAGCCTAGCGGGGTCCGTGACAGATACGCAGTATTTT. It encodes CASSLAGSVTDTQYF.

This chain uses TRBV6-5 with TRBJ2-3; no firm D call. CDR1 and CDR2 from the germline V gene are MNHEY and SVGAGI. Deletions cut 7 bases from V and 0 bases from J, with 14 bases between. The CDR3 spans 15 residues. The CDR3 DNA sequence: TGTGCCAGCACCAGAACAGTCCTTAGCACAGATACGCAGTATTTT. Translation: CASTRTVLSTDTQYF.

This chain uses TRBV15 with TRBJ1-2; no reliable D call. Trimming left V 1 base short and J 4 bases short, with 13 bases between. The V gene's germline CDR1 is LNHNV and CDR2 YYDKDF (reference sequence). This CDR3 region has 15 residues. CDR3 in amino acids: CATSRGGTGAYGYTF. Here the CDR3 DNA reads TGTGCCACCAGCAGAGGAGGAACGGGAGCCTATGGCTACACCTTC.

About this clone itself: In the same sample, other DNA sequences code for this CDR3. The chain links TRBV7-3 to TRBJ2-3; 11 nucleotides agree with TRBD2. Germline CDR1 SGHTA, CDR2 FQGTGA. The V gene end was trimmed by 5 bases and the J gene end by 2 bases; junction bases not matched to a gene: 3. This CDR3 is built from 15 residues. This chain's CDR3 is CASSLSGGATDTQYF. As DNA, the CDR3 is TGTGCCAGCAGCCTTAGCGGGGGGGCCACAGATACGCAGTATTTT.

The chain links TRBV18 to TRBJ1-1; weak D call: TRBD1 (6 bases). The CDR3 totals 16 residues. Trimming took off 2 bases at V and 1 base at J, with 14 bases between the two ends. Germline CDR1 is KGHSH and CDR2 is LQKENI. CDR3 bases: TGTGCCAGCTCACCAGGGGGGGCTGTGACGAACACTGAAGCTTTCTTT. This translates into CASSPGGAVTNTEAFF.

The chain employs TRBV3-1 (or the pseudogene TRBV3-2) and TRBJ2-5, with 11 bases lining up with TRBD1. Germline V gene lookup returns CDR1 LGHDT and CDR2 YNNKEL (reference sequence). Losses at the gene ends were 0 bases for V and 5 bases for J; bases not matched to a gene: 5. The CDR3 extends over 16 amino acids. CDR3 nucleotides: TGTGCCAGCAGCCAAGAGTGGACAGGGGGCAAGGAGACCCAGTACTTC. This codes for CASSQEWTGGKETQYF.

The chain joins TRBV13 to TRBJ2-7, with 10 bases aligning to TRBD1. Trimming took 3 bases from V and 1 from J; bases not matched to a gene: 6. This CDR3 comprises 16 residues. Germline CDR1 is PRHDT and CDR2 is FYEKMQ (reference sequence). CDR3 in amino acids: CASSFSTGGFSYEQYF. Written as DNA, the CDR3 is TGTGCCAGCAGCTTTTCGACAGGGGGCTTTTCCTACGAGCAGTACTTC.

V is TRBV10-3 and J is TRBJ2-3; 11 nucleotides agree with TRBD2. The CDR3 is made up of 15 amino acids. Germline V gene sequence: CDR1 ENHRY, CDR2 SYGVKD. After removal of 10 bases from V and 6 bases from J, the junction contained 12 bases not matched to a gene. CDR3 sequence (DNA): TGTGCCACCAACCCTAGCGGGGGGCCCGGGGATACGCAGTATTTT. Protein: CATNPSGGPGDTQYF.

The count of this clone is one. The rearrangement joins TRBV6-4 to TRBJ2-1, with 11 positions matching TRBD2. Germline assignment: CDR1 MRHNA and CDR2 SNTAGT. This CDR3 spans 15 amino acids. V was pared by 6 bases and J by 4 bases, with 5 bases of the junction left unmatched. CDR3 in amino acids: CASSILAGGYNEQFF. The CDR3 region has the DNA TGTGCCAGCAGCATTCTAGCGGGGGGTTACAATGAGCAGTTCTTC.

This clone was seen only a few times. The V and J genes are TRBV29-1 and TRBJ1-4, with 8 positions matching TRBD1. V trimming: 7 bases; J trimming: 8 bases; junction bases outside the gene matches: 12. The length of the CDR3 is 14 residues. Looked up from germline, CDR1 is SQVTM and CDR2 is ANQGSEA. The CDR3 region has the DNA TGCAGCGCGCACCGACAGGGGCGCGGCGAAAAACTGTTTTTT. Protein: CSAHRQGRGEKLFF.

V gene TRBV9 combines with J gene TRBJ2-3; 11 nucleotides align to TRBD2. The CDR3 loop spans 20 amino acids. Trimming removed 2 bases from V and 3 bases from J; junction bases left unmatched: 17. From germline, CDR1 is SGDLS and CDR2 YYNGEE. In DNA form, the CDR3 reads TGTGCCAGCAGCGTCACCGCGACTAGCGGGGTGGTTGTTGGTACAGATACGCAGTATTTT. Protein product: CASSVTATSGVVVGTDTQYF. Full variable domain (outside the CDR3, taken from reference TRBV9 and TRBJ2-3): DSGVTQTPKHLITATGQRVTLRCSPRSGDLSVYWYQQSLDQGLQFLIQYYNGEERAKGNILERFSAQQFPDLHSELNLSSLELGDSALYFCASSVTATSGVVVGTDTQYFGPGTRLTVL.

This clone was found a few times. V and J are TRBV30 and TRBJ1-6; 7 bases line up with TRBD1. From germline, CDR1 is GTSNPN and CDR2 SVGIG (reference sequence). The CDR3 spans 13 residues. V shed 8 bases and J 11 bases; nucleotides not matched to a gene: 12. Here the CDR3 DNA reads TGTGCCGCCAGAGAGGCAGGGGGGACACCCCTCCACTTT. Protein: CAAREAGGTPLHF.

The chain employs TRBV18 and TRBJ1-3; 7 bases are shared with TRBD1. This CDR3 is 17 amino acids long. Germline V CDR1 and CDR2: KGHSH, LQKENI. Trimming cost V 7 bases and J 0 bases; bases outside gene matches: 12. CDR3 coding DNA: TGTGCCAGCTGTCGGTGGGACAGCGTACCCTCTGGAAACACCATATATTTT. Translated, it gives CASCRWDSVPSGNTIYF.

CDR3 protein: CSVGITLAGGTDTQYF. The CDR3 region has the DNA TGCAGCGTCGGGATCACGCTGGCGGGGGGCACAGATACGCAGTATTTT. The rearrangement joins TRBV29-1 to TRBJ2-3; 7 bases are shared with TRBD2. Germline trimming cut 6 bases from V and 1 base from J; bases unmatched to any gene: 13. This CDR3 comprises 16 residues. Germline V gives CDR1 SQVTM, CDR2 ANQGSEA.

The genes are TRBV7-9 and TRBJ2-5; the match to TRBD2 covers 7 bases. Germline V gene data show CDR1 as SEHNR and CDR2 as FQNEAQ (reference sequence). V was clipped by 5 bases and J by 9 bases; unmatched bases: 15. The CDR3 contains 15 residues. CDR3 sequence (DNA): TGTGCCAGCAGCCGGCCCGCGAGCGGGGCTGGGGCCCAGTACTTC. Its protein product is CASSRPASGAGAQYF.

The rearrangement joins TRBV6-4 to TRBJ1-6; D might be TRBD1 (6 bases). Germline V gives CDR1 MRHNA, CDR2 SNTAGT. CDR3 length equals 15 residues. Trimming pared 6 bases from V and 7 bases from J, leaving 16 bases between. The CDR3 protein is CASRIGQRGNSPLHF. CDR3 in DNA: TGTGCCAGCAGGATAGGACAGAGGGGGAATTCACCCCTCCACTTT.

This chain uses TRBV25-1 with TRBJ1-2; 7 positions match TRBD1. Germline V gives CDR1 MGHDK, CDR2 SYGVNS. This CDR3 comprises 15 residues. V shed 9 bases, J shed 8 bases, and the junction held 18 bases outside the gene matches. CDR3 protein: CARLQLRGKFGGYTF. CDR3 bases: TGTGCCAGACTGCAGCTCAGGGGGAAGTTTGGCGGCTACACCTTC.

This clone was observed a few times. The V gene is TRBV5-1, the J gene TRBJ2-7; 7 nucleotides line up with TRBD1. The CDR3 has 13 amino acids. V was clipped by 2 bases and J by 5 bases; unmatched bases: 4. CDR1 is SGHRS, CDR2 YFSETQ, per germline. The CDR3 spells CASSFDRANEQYF. In nucleotides, the CDR3 is TGCGCCAGCAGCTTTGACAGGGCCAACGAGCAGTACTTC.

The chain joins TRBV10-3 to TRBJ1-1; D is unclear. The V gene lost 3 bases and the J gene lost 5 bases, with 16 bases spanning the gap. The germline V gene encodes CDR1 ENHRY and CDR2 SYGVKD. CDR3 length equals 15 residues. DNA for the CDR3: TGTGCCATCAGTGACAAGAGCGGGTTTAGGACTGAAGCTTTCTTT. Translating it yields CAISDKSGFRTEAFF.

This clone turned up a few times. The CDR3 here is CASTSGTGVYGYTF. The CDR3 DNA reads TGTGCCAGCACCTCTGGGACAGGGGTCTATGGCTACACCTTC. This chain connects TRBV28 to TRBJ1-2; TRBD1 aligns across 10 bases. The CDR3 has 14 residues. V was clipped by 7 bases and J by 4 bases; unmatched bases: 6. Germline V gene lookup returns CDR1 MDHEN and CDR2 SYDVKM.

The chain recombines TRBV28 with TRBJ2-7; TRBD2 might be the D (6 bases). The germline gives CDR1 MDHEN, CDR2 SYDVKM. V shed 8 bases and J shed 3 bases, with 11 bases lying between them. CDR3 length equals 12 residues. Here the CDR3 reads CASRGLSYEQYF. In DNA, the CDR3 is TGTGCCAGCCGGGGGTTGAGCTACGAGCAGTACTTC.

This clone was counted only a few times. The V gene is TRBV9, the J gene TRBJ1-2, with TRBD1 matching over 7 bases. The germline CDR1 and CDR2 sequences are SGDLS and YYNGEE. CDR3 length: 14 amino acids. Trimming cost V 0 bases and J 8 bases; bases outside gene matches: 7. The CDR3 loop is CASSVARGGKGYTF. The CDR3 DNA is TGTGCCAGCAGCGTAGCTAGAGGGGGCAAAGGCTACACCTTC. The variable domain in full, with the rest retrieved from reference TRBV9 and TRBJ1-2, is DSGVTQTPKHLITATGQRVTLRCSPRSGDLSVYWYQQSLDQGLQFLIQYYNGEERAKGNILERFSAQQFPDLHSELNLSSLELGDSALYFCASSVARGGKGYTFGSGTRLTVV.

V is TRBV7-2 and J is TRBJ2-1, with TRBD2 as a possible D gene (5 bases). V lost 1 base and J lost 10, with 20 bases in between. The CDR3 runs to 16 residues. Germline CDR1 SGHTA, CDR2 FQGNSA. DNA of the CDR3: TGTGCCAGCAGCTTAGGCGGGCTAGCCGGTCGGCAAGAGCAGTTCTTC. It yields the protein CASSLGGLAGRQEQFF.

The J gene is TRBJ1-1, the V gene TRBV11-2, with 7 positions matching TRBD1. There are 16 residues in the CDR3. Germline V gene data show CDR1 as SGHAT and CDR2 as FQNNGV. J was trimmed by 1 base and V by 0 bases; bases with no gene match: 5. This chain's CDR3 is CASSLDQGVENTEAFF. The CDR3 DNA follows: TGTGCCAGCAGCTTAGATCAGGGGGTCGAGAACACTGAAGCTTTCTTT.